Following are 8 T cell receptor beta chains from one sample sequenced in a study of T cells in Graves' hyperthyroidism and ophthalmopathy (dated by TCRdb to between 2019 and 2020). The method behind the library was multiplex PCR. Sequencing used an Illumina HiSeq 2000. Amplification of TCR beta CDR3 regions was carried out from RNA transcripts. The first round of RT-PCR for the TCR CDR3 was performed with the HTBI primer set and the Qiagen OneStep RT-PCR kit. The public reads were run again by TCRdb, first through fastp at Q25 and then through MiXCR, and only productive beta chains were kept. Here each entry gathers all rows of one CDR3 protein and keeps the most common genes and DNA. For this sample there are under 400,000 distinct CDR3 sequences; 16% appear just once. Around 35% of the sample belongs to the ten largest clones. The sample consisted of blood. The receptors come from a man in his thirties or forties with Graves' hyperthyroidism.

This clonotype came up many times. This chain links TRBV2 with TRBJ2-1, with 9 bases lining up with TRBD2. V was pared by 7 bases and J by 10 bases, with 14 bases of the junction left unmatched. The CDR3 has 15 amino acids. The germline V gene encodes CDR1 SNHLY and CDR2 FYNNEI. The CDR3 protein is CASNDGAGGPYEQFF. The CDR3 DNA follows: TGTGCCAGCAATGATGGTGCGGGAGGGCCATACGAGCAGTTCTTC.

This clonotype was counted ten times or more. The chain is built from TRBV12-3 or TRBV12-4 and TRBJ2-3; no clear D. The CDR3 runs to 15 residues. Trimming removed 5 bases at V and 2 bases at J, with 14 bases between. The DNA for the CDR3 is TGTGCCAGCAGTCCCTACGGACCTCCCACAGATACGCAGTATTTT. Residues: CASSPYGPPTDTQYF.

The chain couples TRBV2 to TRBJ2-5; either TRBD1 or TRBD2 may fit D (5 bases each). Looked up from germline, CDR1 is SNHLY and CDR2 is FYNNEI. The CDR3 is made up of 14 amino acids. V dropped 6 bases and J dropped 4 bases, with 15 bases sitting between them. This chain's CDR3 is CASRGVLGLETQYF. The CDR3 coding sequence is TGTGCCAGCAGGGGGGTTCTCGGGTTAGAGACCCAGTACTTC.

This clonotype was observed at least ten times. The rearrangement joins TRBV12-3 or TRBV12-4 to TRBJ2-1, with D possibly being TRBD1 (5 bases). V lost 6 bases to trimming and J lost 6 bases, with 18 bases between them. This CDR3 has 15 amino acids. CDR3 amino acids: CASSQQVGLSNEQFF. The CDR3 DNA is TGTGCCAGCAGCCAACAGGTGGGATTGTCCAATGAGCAGTTCTTC.

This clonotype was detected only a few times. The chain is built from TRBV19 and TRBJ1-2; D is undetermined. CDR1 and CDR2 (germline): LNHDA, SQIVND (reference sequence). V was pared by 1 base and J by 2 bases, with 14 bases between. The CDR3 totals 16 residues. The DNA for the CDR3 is TGTGCCAGTAGTATAGGAGGCGGCAGGACGAACTATGGCTACACCTTC. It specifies CASSIGGGRTNYGYTF.

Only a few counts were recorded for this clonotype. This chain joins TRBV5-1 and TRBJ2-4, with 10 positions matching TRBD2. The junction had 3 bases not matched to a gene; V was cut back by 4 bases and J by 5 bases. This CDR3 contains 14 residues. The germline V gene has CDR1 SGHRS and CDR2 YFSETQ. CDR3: CASSPLAGENIQYF. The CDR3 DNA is TGCGCCAGCAGCCCTCTAGCGGGGGAAAACATTCAGTACTTC. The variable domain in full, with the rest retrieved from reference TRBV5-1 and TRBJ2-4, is KAGVTQTPRYLIKTRGQQVTLSCSPISGHRSVSWYQQTPGQGLQFLFEYFSETQRNKGNFPGRFSGRQFSNSRSEMNVSTLELGDSALYLCASSPLAGENIQYFGAGTRLSVL.

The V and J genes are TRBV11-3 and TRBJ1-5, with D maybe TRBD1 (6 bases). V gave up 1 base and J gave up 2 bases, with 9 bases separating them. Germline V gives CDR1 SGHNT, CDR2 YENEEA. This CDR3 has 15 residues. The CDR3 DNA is TGTGCCAGCAGCTTAGGACGGACAGGCAATCAGCCCCAGCATTTT. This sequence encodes CASSLGRTGNQPQHF.

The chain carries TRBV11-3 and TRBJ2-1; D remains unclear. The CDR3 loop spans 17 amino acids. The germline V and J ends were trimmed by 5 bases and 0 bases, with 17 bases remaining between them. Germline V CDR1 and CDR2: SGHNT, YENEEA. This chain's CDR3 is CASSPLGGESSYNEQFF. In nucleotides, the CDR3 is TGTGCCAGCAGCCCCCTGGGTGGCGAGAGCTCCTACAATGAGCAGTTCTTC.